The 16 T cell receptor beta chains below were found in one sample sequenced in a study of cytomegalovirus exposure and HLA in healthy donors. PCR was performed using 60 Vbeta and 13 Jbeta primers. The assay was immunoSEQ multiplex PCR, and TCRdb's table has in-frame clones only and misses some. This sample has roughly 110,000 clones, with 70% to 80% found just once. Sequences were obtained from PBMCs. The receptor source for this set is a female donor in good health and CMV-seronegative.

The CDR3 is CASSLGSGNEKLFF. In DNA, the CDR3 is TGTGCCAGCAGCTTAGGGTCGGGTAATGAAAAACTGTTTTTT. J is TRBJ1-4 and V is TRBV7-9, with D uncertain. Germline-derived CDR1 and CDR2 are SEHNR and FQNEAQ (reference sequence). V shed 1 base and J shed 4 bases, with 7 bases lying between them. This CDR3 contains 14 residues.

V gene TRBV7-2 combines with J gene TRBJ2-5; TRBD1 is a possible D gene (5 bases). CDR1 is SGHTA and CDR2 is FQGNSA in the germline V gene. The V and J ends lost 5 bases and 5 bases respectively, with 15 bases between them. The CDR3 runs 14 residues. The CDR3 is CASSRRGVAETQYF. CDR3 DNA: TGTGCCAGCAGCCGAAGGGGCGTGGCGGAGACCCAGTACTTC.

The V gene is TRBV2, the J gene TRBJ1-3, with D unresolved. Trimming pared 4 bases from V and 0 bases from J, leaving 13 bases between. This CDR3 contains 16 residues. The germline gives CDR1 SNHLY, CDR2 FYNNEI. DNA of the CDR3: TGTGCCAGCAGTGTCAGTAGAGCTAGCTCTGGAAACACCATATATTTT. Amino acids: CASSVSRASSGNTIYF.

V is TRBV6-1 and J is TRBJ2-5; 9 bases line up with TRBD1. Germline trimming cut 7 bases from V and 3 bases from J; bases unmatched to any gene: 6. The CDR3 runs 14 residues. Germline V gene lookup returns CDR1 MNHNS and CDR2 SASEGT. Written as DNA, the CDR3 is TGTGCCAGCACCCTGCGGGACAGGGAAGAGACCCAGTACTTC. Its protein product is CASTLRDREETQYF.

The chain couples TRBV19 to TRBJ1-6; 8 bases align to TRBD1. The CDR3 extends over 14 amino acids. Germline values: CDR1 LNHDA, CDR2 SQIVND (reference sequence). Trimming cost V 6 bases and J 7 bases; bases outside gene matches: 5. The CDR3 is CASSSTGGNSPLHF. The CDR3 DNA is TGTGCCAGTAGCAGTACAGGGGGAAATTCACCCCTCCACTTT. Using reference TRBV19 and TRBJ1-6 for the parts outside the CDR3, the full variable domain is DGGITQSPKYLFRKEGQNVTLSCEQNLNHDAMYWYRQDPGQGLRLIYYSQIVNDFQKGDIAEGYSVSREKKESFPLTVTSAQKNPTAFYLCASSSTGGNSPLHFGNGTRLTVT.

V gene TRBV29-1 combines with J gene TRBJ2-5; 7 bases match TRBD2. Germline V gene data show CDR1 as SQVTM and CDR2 as ANQGSEA. The CDR3 totals 15 residues. The ends lost 2 bases at V and 5 bases at J; junction bases unmatched: 11. CDR3: CSVEMEGGNQETQYF. As DNA, the CDR3 is TGCAGCGTTGAAATGGAGGGAGGGAATCAGGAGACCCAGTACTTC.

This clone was detected only once. This chain uses TRBV6-5 with TRBJ1-1; TRBD1 matches 8 bases. The CDR3 loop spans 16 amino acids. The V segment lost 3 bases and the J segment 2 bases; nucleotides outside the gene matches: 8. Germline values: CDR1 MNHEY, CDR2 SVGAGI. The CDR3 coding sequence is TGTGCCAGCAGTTATCTCCAGACAGGGGAAAACACTGAAGCTTTCTTT. This encodes CASSYLQTGENTEAFF.

The chain has TRBV6-5 and TRBJ1-2, with D possibly being TRBD1 (6 bases). Germline CDR1 is MNHEY and CDR2 is SVGAGI. Between the trimmed V and J ends, which lost 6 bases and 2 bases, there was a span of 10 bases. The CDR3 length is 13 residues. This CDR3 reads CASRDQGNYGYTF. The CDR3 nucleotides read TGTGCCAGCAGGGACCAGGGGAACTATGGCTACACCTTC.

The chain is built from TRBV6-1 and TRBJ2-1; 11 bases fit TRBD2. V lost 4 bases and J lost 1; bases outside the gene matches: 3. The germline gives CDR1 MNHNS, CDR2 SASEGT. This CDR3 region has 16 residues. The CDR3 nucleotides are TGTGCCAGCAGTGCCACTAGCGGGGGATCCTACAATGAGCAGTTCTTC. Translation: CASSATSGGSYNEQFF.

This rearrangement joins TRBV27 to TRBJ1-4; 7 bases match TRBD1. V shed 3 bases, J shed 10 bases, and the junction held 11 bases outside the gene matches. The CDR3 runs 15 residues. Germline lookup yields CDR1 MNHEY and CDR2 SMNVEV (reference sequence). The CDR3, as DNA: TGTGCCAGCAGTTTCCTCCGGGACAGATACGGAAAACTGTTTTTT. Its protein is CASSFLRDRYGKLFF.

The chain couples TRBV6-4 to TRBJ1-1; 9 bases match TRBD1. The CDR3 covers 15 residues. J gave up 5 bases and V 4 bases, and 8 bases lay outside the gene matches. From germline, CDR1 is MRHNA and CDR2 SNTAGT. The CDR3 bases are TGTGCCAGCAGTGCTCAGACAGGGGGGAGAACTGAAGCTTTCTTT. This codes for CASSAQTGGRTEAFF.

The chain recombines TRBV7-2 with TRBJ2-4, with TRBD2 matching 13 bases. CDR1 is SGHTA, CDR2 FQGNSA, per germline. There are 15 residues in the CDR3. With 1 base clipped from V and 10 bases from J, the junction kept 4 bases outside the gene matches. CDR3 in DNA: TGTGCCAGCAGCTTAGAGGGACTAGCGGGACAAATTCAGTACTTC. Residues: CASSLEGLAGQIQYF.

The rearrangement links TRBV19 to TRBJ2-2; D possibly corresponds to TRBD1 (6 bases). This CDR3 is 15 amino acids long. The ends were cut back, 6 bases at V and 0 bases at J, with 11 bases in the middle. Germline assignment: CDR1 LNHDA and CDR2 SQIVND (reference sequence). The chain's CDR3 is CASSRTETNTGELFF. In nucleotides, the CDR3 is TGTGCCAGTAGCAGGACAGAGACGAACACCGGGGAGCTGTTTTTT.

V gene TRBV23-1 combines with J gene TRBJ1-1; no firm D call. TRBV23-1 is an ORF, with its function uncertain. The CDR3 loop spans 14 amino acids. Trimming took 7 bases from V and 0 from J, leaving 12 bases between them. CDR3 bases: TGCGCCAGCAAATGGGAGGAGCTGAACACTGAAGCTTTCTTT. Amino acid sequence: CASKWEELNTEAFF.

The V gene is TRBV10-3, the J gene TRBJ2-3, with D perhaps TRBD2 (6 bases). Looked up from germline, CDR1 is ENHRY and CDR2 is SYGVKD. There are 13 residues in the CDR3. Trimming left V 10 bases short and J 3 bases short, with 14 bases between. CDR3: CATAGRQTDTQYF. The CDR3 bases are TGTGCCACGGCGGGGAGGCAAACAGATACGCAGTATTTT.

The chain employs TRBV7-2 and TRBJ1-1; 7 nucleotides align to TRBD1. After removal of 6 bases from V and 5 bases from J, the junction contained 9 bases not matched to a gene. The CDR3 contains 14 residues. In germline, CDR1 is SGHTA, CDR2 FQGNSA. CDR3 in DNA: TGTGCCAGCAGGGTCCCAGGGGGAGAGACTGAAGCTTTCTTT. As protein: CASRVPGGETEAFF. Variable domain in full (rest from reference TRBV7-2 and TRBJ1-1): GAGVSQSPSNKVTEKGKDVELRCDPISGHTALYWYRQSLGQGLEFLIYFQGNSAPDKSGLPSDRFSAERTGGSVSTLTIQRTQQEDSAVYLCASRVPGGETEAFFGQGTRLTVV.